Sequencing of this TCR beta chain was carried out in a study of blood T cell repertoires in COVID-19. Overall study context: COVID-19 samples from acute and convalescent phases originated in the United States, Italy and Spain. T cells, B-cell-depleted T cells, or PBMCs provided the cDNA or gDNA that served as material.

The CDR3 is 15 amino acids. V was cut by 6 bases and J by 7 bases, with 22 bases left in between. The germline V gene encodes CDR1 MNHEY and CDR2 SVGAGI. Per the original data handling: Amplification of reference gene primers was used by the study to estimate nucleated cell counts. TCRdb's copy holds only in-frame clones and misses some; the assay was immunoSEQ multiplex PCR. V, J and clone size reflect that table, while D and trimming were determined from the DNA. The data contain approximately 50,000 clones, roughly 85% of them singletons. The chain joins TRBV6-5 to TRBJ2-7; unclear D gene. The origin of this receptor is a man aged 60-69 years with acute or convalescent COVID-19. The specimen sequenced was peripheral blood. CDR3 region: CASSPNPTNRREQYF. The CDR3 region has the DNA TGTGCCAGCAGCCCCAACCCAACTAATCGCCGGGAGCAGTACTTC.